A selection of T cell receptor beta chains follows, all from one sample in a study of blood T cell repertoires in COVID-19. Produced via immunoSEQ multiplex PCR; TCRdb's table is partial and in-frame only. The table lists more than 200,000 clones, 83% of them singletons. The material sequenced was peripheral blood. These receptors were obtained from a woman between 40 and 50 years old with active or convalescent COVID-19. Both conserved end residues are part of each CDR3. D genes are given only for firm matches. Not every row has a clone size; where given, it reads once, few, many or a size class.

J,size,V,D,CDR3,DNA
TRBJ2-1,once,TRBV4-1,-,CASSQVGVTYEQFF,TGCGCCAGCAGCCAAGTGGGAGTTACCTATGAGCAGTTCTTC
TRBJ1-1,-,TRBV28,TRBD1,CASRKGARTEAFF,TGTGCCAGCAGGAAGGGGGCGAGAACTGAAGCTTTCTTT
TRBJ2-5,-,TRBV27,-,CASSLSSPTGTQYF,TGTGCCAGCAGTTTATCGAGTCCCACAGGGACCCAGTACTTC
TRBJ1-1,few,TRBV7-3,-,CASSLSHSSTEAFF,TGTGCCAGCAGCTTAAGCCACAGCTCCACTGAAGCTTTCTTT
TRBJ2-5,-,TRBV4-1,-,CASSQVSGEETQYF,TGCGCCAGCAGCCAAGTCTCAGGGGAAGAGACCCAGTACTTC
TRBJ1-5,-,TRBV30,-,CAWSVGLSNQPQHF,TGTGCCTGGAGTGTTGGACTTAGCAATCAGCCCCAGCATTTT
TRBJ2-2,-,TRBV19,-,CASSNPKQGPHTGELFF,TGTGCCAGTAGTAACCCTAAACAGGGTCCCCACACCGGGGAGCTGTTTTTT
TRBJ1-5,once,TRBV6-6,-,CASSYGRGSNQPQHF,TGTGCCAGCAGTTACGGGAGGGGATCCAATCAGCCCCAGCATTTT
TRBJ2-1,-,TRBV21-1,-,CASSKAHRPGQGNEQFF,TGTGCCAGCAGCAAAGCCCACCGCCCGGGACAGGGTAATGAGCAGTTCTTC
TRBJ2-2,-,TRBV6-5,TRBD2,CASSPTSGGTGELFF,TGTGCCAGCAGCCCGACTAGCGGGGGCACCGGGGAGCTGTTTTTT
TRBJ1-1,-,TRBV20-1,-,CSASSGNTEAFF,TGCAGTGCTAGTTCCGGGAACACTGAAGCTTTCTTT
TRBJ1-1,-,TRBV7-9,-,CASSLPQLPEAFF,TGTGCCAGCAGCTTACCACAGTTGCCTGAAGCTTTCTTT
TRBJ1-5,-,TRBV4-3,-,CASSHARHQPQHF,TGCGCCAGCAGCCACGCCAGGCATCAGCCCCAGCATTTT
TRBJ2-5,-,TRBV12-3/TRBV12-4,TRBD2,CASSPAGVETQYF,TGTGCCAGCAGTCCCGCGGGGGTGGAGACCCAGTACTTC
TRBJ2-7,-,TRBV4-2,TRBD2,CASSQDSGGTSLEQYF,TGTGCCAGCAGCCAAGATTCCGGCGGGACTAGCCTCGAGCAGTACTTC
TRBJ1-3,once,TRBV15,-,CATSRDRGQFGNTIYF,TGTGCCACCAGCAGAGACCGGGGACAATTTGGAAACACCATATATTTT
TRBJ2-3,few,TRBV5-5,TRBD2,CASSFASGSTDTQYF,TGTGCCAGCAGCTTCGCTAGCGGGAGTACAGATACGCAGTATTTT
TRBJ2-5,-,TRBV14,-,CASSPSWQGTRETQYF,TGTGCCAGCAGCCCTAGTTGGCAGGGGACAAGAGAGACCCAGTACTTC
TRBJ2-3,-,TRBV6-5,TRBD1,CASSPQGAGTDTQYF,TGTGCCAGCAGTCCACAGGGGGCCGGTACAGATACGCAGTATTTT
TRBJ1-2,-,TRBV11-3,-,CASSSQGLNYGYTF,TGTGCCAGCAGCTCGCAGGGACTTAACTATGGCTACACCTTC
TRBJ2-1,-,TRBV7-9,TRBD1,CASSSTKGTGTGLYNEQFF,TGTGCCAGCAGCTCCACTAAGGGGACCGGGACAGGGCTCTACAATGAGCAGTTCTTC
TRBJ2-5,-,TRBV10-3,TRBD1,CAISDPQGAYQETQYF,TGTGCCATCAGTGACCCACAGGGGGCGTACCAAGAGACCCAGTACTTC
TRBJ1-1,-,TRBV7-6,TRBD1,CASSTDPGGGTEAFF,TGTGCCAGCAGCACAGATCCAGGGGGCGGCACTGAAGCTTTCTTT
TRBJ2-3,once,TRBV4-3,-,CASSQDGEWVSTDTQYF,TGCGCCAGCAGCCAAGATGGAGAATGGGTCAGCACAGATACGCAGTATTTT
TRBJ2-3,-,TRBV2,TRBD1,CASRGDSTGTQYF,TGTGCCAGCAGGGGGGACAGCACAGGTACGCAGTATTTT
TRBJ2-1,-,TRBV7-6,TRBD2,CASSLGTGGVRNEQFF,TGTGCCAGCAGCTTAGGTACGGGGGGGGTCAGGAATGAGCAGTTCTTC
TRBJ1-6,-,TRBV7-8,TRBD1,CASSRGTGEIWNSPLHF,TGTGCCAGCAGCAGAGGGACAGGGGAAATATGGAATTCACCCCTCCACTTT
TRBJ1-1,-,TRBV6-6,TRBD1,CASSYALGTANTEAFF,TGTGCCAGCAGTTACGCGCTGGGGACAGCAAACACTGAAGCTTTCTTT
TRBJ2-3,-,TRBV4-1,TRBD2,CASTVAGSFTDTQYF,TGCGCCAGCACCGTAGCGGGGTCCTTCACAGATACGCAGTATTTT
TRBJ2-5,-,TRBV11-2,TRBD2,CASSLGEGLAGVRETQYF,TGTGCCAGCAGCTTAGGGGAGGGACTAGCGGGAGTCCGGGAGACCCAGTACTTC
TRBJ1-1,-,TRBV20-1,TRBD1,CSANEGAANTEAFF,TGCAGTGCTAATGAGGGGGCTGCGAACACTGAAGCTTTCTTT
TRBJ1-2,-,TRBV28,-,CASSPGTTNYGYTF,TGTGCCAGCAGTCCCGGGACAACTAACTATGGCTACACCTTC
TRBJ1-3,-,TRBV28,-,CASRQGHSGNTIYF,TGTGCCAGCAGACAGGGTCACTCTGGAAACACCATATATTTT
TRBJ2-5,-,TRBV5-1,TRBD1,CASSLSGGGGSQYF,TGCGCCAGCAGCTTGTCAGGGGGCGGAGGGTCCCAGTACTTC
TRBJ2-3,few,TRBV11-3,TRBD2,CASRREGTSGSTDTQYF,TGTGCCAGCAGGAGAGAGGGGACTAGCGGGAGCACAGATACGCAGTATTTT
TRBJ1-4,few,TRBV5-8,-,CASSLRATNEKLFF,TGTGCCAGCAGCTTGCGTGCAACTAATGAAAAACTGTTTTTT
TRBJ1-6,-,TRBV6-5,TRBD1,CASSYPSGTGYSPLHF,TGTGCCAGCAGTTACCCCTCCGGGACAGGGTATTCACCCCTCCACTTT
TRBJ1-2,few,TRBV9,-,CASSVELTGNYGYTF,TGTGCCAGCAGCGTAGAGTTGACTGGAAACTATGGCTACACCTTC
TRBJ1-2,-,TRBV19,-,CASSISFDSYGYTF,TGTGCCAGTAGTATTTCCTTCGACAGCTATGGCTACACCTTC
TRBJ2-2,-,TRBV7-8,TRBD2,CASSLMGGGGQRNTGELFF,TGTGCCAGCAGCCTCATGGGTGGGGGAGGGCAAAGGAACACCGGGGAGCTGTTTTTT
TRBJ2-1,-,TRBV5-1,TRBD2,CASSLGGTSAYNEQFF,TGCGCCAGCAGCTTGGGGGGGACTAGCGCCTACAATGAGCAGTTCTTC
TRBJ1-4,-,TRBV2,-,CASHRANEKLFF,TGTGCCAGTCACAGGGCTAATGAAAAACTGTTTTTT
TRBJ2-2,-,TRBV9,-,CASSAFLTNTGELFF,TGTGCCAGCAGCGCGTTCTTAACGAACACCGGGGAGCTGTTTTTT
TRBJ2-2,-,TRBV5-6,-,CASRQELVLGGELFF,TGTGCCAGCAGGCAAGAACTAGTCCTCGGCGGGGAGCTGTTTTTT
TRBJ1-4,-,TRBV3-1/TRBV3-2,TRBD1,CASSHTGTAGEKLFF,TGTGCCAGCAGCCATACCGGGACAGCTGGCGAAAAACTGTTTTTT
TRBJ2-5,-,TRBV11-2,TRBD2,CASSPRLAGGSETQYF,TGTGCCAGCAGCCCGAGACTAGCGGGGGGGTCGGAGACCCAGTACTTC
TRBJ2-1,once,TRBV11-3,-,CASSRRTDNEQFF,TGTGCCAGCAGCCGTCGGACAGACAATGAGCAGTTCTTC
TRBJ1-2,-,TRBV30,-,CAWSEDIVNGYTF,TGTGCCTGGAGTGAGGACATCGTTAATGGCTACACCTTC
TRBJ2-1,-,TRBV2,-,CASSELLLRNEQFF,TGTGCCAGCAGTGAACTCTTACTGCGAAACGAGCAGTTCTTC
TRBJ2-7,-,TRBV2,-,CASSEAAVTTYEQYF,TGTGCCAGCAGTGAGGCGGCGGTAACGACCTACGAGCAGTACTTC
TRBJ2-5,-,TRBV4-2,-,CASSRSFGGPQETQYF,TGTGCCAGCAGCCGATCTTTCGGGGGGCCCCAAGAGACCCAGTACTTC
TRBJ2-3,-,TRBV30,TRBD2,CAWSGVLAGGPQSADTQYF,TGTGCCTGGAGTGGGGTCCTAGCGGGAGGGCCGCAAAGCGCAGATACGCAGTATTTT
TRBJ2-7,-,TRBV21-1,-,CASSNQTSGRTYEQYF,TGTGCCAGCAGCAACCAAACTAGCGGACGGACCTACGAGCAGTACTTC
TRBJ2-1,-,TRBV2,TRBD2,CASSETSGLSSYNEQFF,TGTGCCAGCAGCGAGACTAGCGGACTTAGCTCCTACAATGAGCAGTTCTTC
TRBJ1-5,-,TRBV9,TRBD1,CASSARGEGNQPQHF,TGTGCCAGCAGCGCCAGGGGGGAGGGCAATCAGCCCCAGCATTTT
TRBJ2-4,-,TRBV24-1,TRBD1,CATSDGQGGKNIQYF,TGTGCCACCAGTGATGGACAGGGAGGCAAAAACATTCAGTACTTC
TRBJ1-2,-,TRBV7-8,-,CASSREYLRGYTF,TGTGCCAGCAGCCGAGAGTATTTGCGTGGCTACACCTTC
TRBJ2-1,-,TRBV4-3,TRBD1,CASSQEFTGGNEQFF,TGCGCCAGCAGCCAAGAATTTACAGGGGGGAATGAGCAGTTCTTC
TRBJ2-2,-,TRBV15,-,CATSFNPGLDTGELFF,TGTGCCACCAGCTTTAATCCAGGTTTAGATACCGGGGAGCTGTTTTTT
TRBJ1-5,once,TRBV28,-,CASRSGHSNQPQHF,TGTGCCAGCAGGTCAGGGCATAGCAATCAGCCCCAGCATTTT